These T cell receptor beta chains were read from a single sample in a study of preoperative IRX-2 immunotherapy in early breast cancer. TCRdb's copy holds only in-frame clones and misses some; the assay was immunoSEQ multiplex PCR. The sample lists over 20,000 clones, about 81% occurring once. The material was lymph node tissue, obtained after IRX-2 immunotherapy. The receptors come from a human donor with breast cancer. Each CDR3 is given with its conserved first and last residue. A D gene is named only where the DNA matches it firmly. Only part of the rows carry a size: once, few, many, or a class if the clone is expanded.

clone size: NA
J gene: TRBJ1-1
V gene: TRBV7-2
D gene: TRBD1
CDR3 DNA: TGTGCCAGCAGCTTAAGACAGGGGCCTGAAGCTTTCTTT
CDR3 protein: CASSLRQGPEAFF

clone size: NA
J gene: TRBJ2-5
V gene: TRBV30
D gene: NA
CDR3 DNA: TGTGCCTGGAGTCCGGGGACATCGTACCAAGAGACCCAGTACTTC
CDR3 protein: CAWSPGTSYQETQYF

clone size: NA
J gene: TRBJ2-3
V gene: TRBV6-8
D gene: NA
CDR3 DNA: TGTGCCAGCATTTTGAGGGGCACGGCTAGCACAGATACGCAGTATTTT
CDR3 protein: CASILRGTASTDTQYF

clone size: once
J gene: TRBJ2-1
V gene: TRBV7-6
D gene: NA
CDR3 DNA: TGTGCCAGCAGCCCTGGAGGGGGGGTCAGCTACAATGAGCAGTTCTTC
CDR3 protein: CASSPGGGVSYNEQFF

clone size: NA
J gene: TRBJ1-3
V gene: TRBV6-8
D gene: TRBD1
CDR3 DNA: TGTGCCAGCAGTAGGGGACAGGGGAGAAACACCATATATTTT
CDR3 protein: CASSRGQGRNTIYF

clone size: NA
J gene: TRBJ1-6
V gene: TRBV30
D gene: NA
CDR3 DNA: TGTGCCTGGAGTGTACAGGTCGGCATATCGAATTCACCCCTCCACTTT
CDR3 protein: CAWSVQVGISNSPLHF

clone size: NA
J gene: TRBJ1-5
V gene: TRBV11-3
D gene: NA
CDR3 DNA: TGTGCCAGCAGCCCTGGCCCAAATAGCAATCAGCCCCAGCATTTT
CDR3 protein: CASSPGPNSNQPQHF

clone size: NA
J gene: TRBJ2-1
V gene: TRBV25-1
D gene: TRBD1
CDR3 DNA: TGTGCCAGCAGTGGGACCGGGACAGGCGTTTACAATGAGCAGTTCTTC
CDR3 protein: CASSGTGTGVYNEQFF

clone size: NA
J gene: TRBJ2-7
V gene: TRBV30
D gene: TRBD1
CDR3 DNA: TGTGCCTGGAGTGTAGGACAGGGAGGAACCTACGAGCAGTACTTC
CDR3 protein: CAWSVGQGGTYEQYF

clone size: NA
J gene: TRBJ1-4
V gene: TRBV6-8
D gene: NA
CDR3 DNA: TGTGCCAGCAGTTACTCGCGACTAAATGAAAAACTGTTTTTT
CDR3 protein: CASSYSRLNEKLFF

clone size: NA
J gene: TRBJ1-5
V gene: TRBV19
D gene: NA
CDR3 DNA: TGTGCCAGTAGTATTCCCGACGAGCGTCAGCCCCAGCATTTT
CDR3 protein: CASSIPDERQPQHF

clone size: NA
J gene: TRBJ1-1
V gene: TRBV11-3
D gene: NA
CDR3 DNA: TGTGCCAGCAGCTTAGGCAGGCTACTGAACACTGAAGCTTTCTTT
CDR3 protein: CASSLGRLLNTEAFF

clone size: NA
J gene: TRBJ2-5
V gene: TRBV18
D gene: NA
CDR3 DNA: TGTGCCAGCTCACCACCGTCCTTCCAAGAGACCCAGTACTTC
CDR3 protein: CASSPPSFQETQYF

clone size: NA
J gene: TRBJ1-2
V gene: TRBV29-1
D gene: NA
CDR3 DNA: TGCAGCGTTGTGTGGGACGTGGACTATGGCTACACCTTC
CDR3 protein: CSVVWDVDYGYTF

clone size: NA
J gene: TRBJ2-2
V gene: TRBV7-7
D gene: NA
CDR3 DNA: TGTGCCAGCAGCCAAGATAATAGGGGGGAGAACACCGGGGAGCTGTTTTTT
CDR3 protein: CASSQDNRGENTGELFF

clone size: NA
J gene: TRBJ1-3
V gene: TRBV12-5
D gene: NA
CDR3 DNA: TGTGCTAGTGGGGACCGGGTCTTCGTCTCTGGAAACACCATATATTTT
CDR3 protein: CASGDRVFVSGNTIYF

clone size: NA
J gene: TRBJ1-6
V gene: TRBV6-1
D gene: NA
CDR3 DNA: TGTGCCAGCAGTGAAGACCGGGCAAGACTAAATTCACCCCTCCACTTT
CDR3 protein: CASSEDRARLNSPLHF

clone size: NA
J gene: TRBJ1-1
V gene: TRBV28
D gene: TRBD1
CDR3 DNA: TGTGCCAGCAGTCCTAACTTGGGGGACAGCATGAACACTGAAGCTTTCTTT
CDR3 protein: CASSPNLGDSMNTEAFF

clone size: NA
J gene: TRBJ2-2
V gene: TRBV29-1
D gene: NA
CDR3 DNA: TGCAGCGTTGTGAGGAACACCGGGGAGCTGTTTTTT
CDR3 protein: CSVVRNTGELFF

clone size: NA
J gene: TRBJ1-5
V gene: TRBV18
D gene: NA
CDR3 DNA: TGTGCCAGCTCATCAGCCGGGACACACAATCAGCCCCAGCATTTT
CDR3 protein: CASSSAGTHNQPQHF

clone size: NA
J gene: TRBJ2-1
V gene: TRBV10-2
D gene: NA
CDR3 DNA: TGCGCCAGCACGGTCTCGGGCAGCTCCTACAATGAGCAGTTCTTC
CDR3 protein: CASTVSGSSYNEQFF

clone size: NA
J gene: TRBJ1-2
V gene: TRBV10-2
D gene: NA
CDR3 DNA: TGCGCCAGCACCATCGGCCAGTCTGACAGCTACACCTTC
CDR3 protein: CASTIGQSDSYTF

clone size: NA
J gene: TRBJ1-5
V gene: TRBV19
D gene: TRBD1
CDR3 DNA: TGTGCCAGTAGCCCCCATTACAGGGGTCTTCAGCCCCAGCATTTT
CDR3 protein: CASSPHYRGLQPQHF

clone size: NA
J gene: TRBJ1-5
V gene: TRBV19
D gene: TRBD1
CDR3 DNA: TGTGCCAGTAGTCTTCAGGGGGCAAGGGCCAATCAGCCCCAGCATTTT
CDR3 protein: CASSLQGARANQPQHF

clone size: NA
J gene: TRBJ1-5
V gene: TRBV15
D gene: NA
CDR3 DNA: TGTGCCACCAGCAGGGGGTCCGGGACGGAAAGGGGCAATCAGCCCCAGCATTTT
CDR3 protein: CATSRGSGTERGNQPQHF

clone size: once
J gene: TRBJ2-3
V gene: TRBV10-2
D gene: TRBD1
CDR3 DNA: TGCGCCAGCAGTGAGAGGCCAGGGGGTGAAGATACGCAGTATTTT
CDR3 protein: CASSERPGGEDTQYF

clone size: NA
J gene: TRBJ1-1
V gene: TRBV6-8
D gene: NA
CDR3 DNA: TGTGCCATCTCAAGGACGGGGAACACTGAAGCTTTCTTT
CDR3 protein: CAISRTGNTEAFF

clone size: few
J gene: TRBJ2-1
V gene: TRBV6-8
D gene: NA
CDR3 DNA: TGTGCCAGCAGTTCCAGGATTGGTGAGCAGTTCTTC
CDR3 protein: CASSSRIGEQFF

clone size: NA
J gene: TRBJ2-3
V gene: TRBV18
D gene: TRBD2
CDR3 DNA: TGTGCCAGCTCACCGGGACTAGCGGAGGATACGCAGTATTTT
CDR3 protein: CASSPGLAEDTQYF

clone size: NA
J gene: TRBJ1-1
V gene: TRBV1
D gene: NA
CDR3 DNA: TGCGCCAGCAGCCAAGTCGGTGGCAGCAGGGAAGCTTTCTTT
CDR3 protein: CASSQVGGSREAFF

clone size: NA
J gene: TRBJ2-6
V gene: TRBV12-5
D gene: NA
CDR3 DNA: TGTGCCAGCTCTAGGAATTCTGGGGCCAACGTCCTGACTTTC
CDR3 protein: CASSRNSGANVLTF

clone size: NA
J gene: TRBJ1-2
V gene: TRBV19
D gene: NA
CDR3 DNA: TGTGCCAGTAGTATAGATCGCGGCGGTGGCTACACCTTC
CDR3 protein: CASSIDRGGGYTF

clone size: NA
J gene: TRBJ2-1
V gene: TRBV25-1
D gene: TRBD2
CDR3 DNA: TGTGCCAGCAGTCCGACTAGCGGAAGCTACAATGAGCAGTTCTTC
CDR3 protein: CASSPTSGSYNEQFF

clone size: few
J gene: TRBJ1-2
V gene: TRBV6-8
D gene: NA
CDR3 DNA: TGTGCCAGCAGTTACGCGACCAGGGAAGGAGGCTACACCTTC
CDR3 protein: CASSYATREGGYTF

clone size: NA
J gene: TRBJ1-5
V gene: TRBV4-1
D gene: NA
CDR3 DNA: TGCGCCAGCAGCCAAGATCCCCGGGGGGAATTCGCCCAGCATTTT
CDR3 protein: CASSQDPRGEFAQHF

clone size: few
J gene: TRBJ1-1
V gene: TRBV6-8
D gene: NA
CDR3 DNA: TGTGCCAGCAGTGACCAACCTAACACTGAAGCTTTCTTT
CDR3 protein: CASSDQPNTEAFF

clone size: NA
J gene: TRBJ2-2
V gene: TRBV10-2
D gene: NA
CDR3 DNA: TGCGCCAGCAGTGATTTCGCCGGGGGCGGCACCGGGGAGCTGTTTTTT
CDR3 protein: CASSDFAGGGTGELFF

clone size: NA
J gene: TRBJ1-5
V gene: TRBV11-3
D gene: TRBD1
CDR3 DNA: TGTGCCAGCAGCCTGAGGACAGGGGGCAATCAGCCCCAGCATTTT
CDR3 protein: CASSLRTGGNQPQHF

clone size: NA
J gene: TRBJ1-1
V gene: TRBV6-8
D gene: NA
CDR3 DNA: TGTGCCAGCAGAGGCCATCCAGGCACTGAAGCTTTCTTT
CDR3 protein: CASRGHPGTEAFF

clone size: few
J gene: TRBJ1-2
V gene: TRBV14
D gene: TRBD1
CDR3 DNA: TGTGCCAGCAGCCAAGATAGAGGGGGCCCTAACTATGGCTACACCTTC
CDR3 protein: CASSQDRGGPNYGYTF

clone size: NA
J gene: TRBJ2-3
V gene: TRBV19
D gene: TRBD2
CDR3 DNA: TGTGCCAGTAGTCCGGGAGGAAATACGCAGTATTTT
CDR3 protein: CASSPGGNTQYF

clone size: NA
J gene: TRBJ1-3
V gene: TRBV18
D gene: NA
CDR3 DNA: TGTGCCAGCCGAGAACAGGGTTCTTCTGGAAACACCATATATTTT
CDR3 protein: CASREQGSSGNTIYF

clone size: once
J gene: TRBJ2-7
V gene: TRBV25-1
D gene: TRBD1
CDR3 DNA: TGTGCCAGCAGGGCGACAGGGTCCCACGAGCAGTACTTC
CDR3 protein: CASRATGSHEQYF

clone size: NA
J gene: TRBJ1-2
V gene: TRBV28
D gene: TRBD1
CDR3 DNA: TGTGCCAGTACCATGGACAGGGGGAGAAATGGCTACACCTTC
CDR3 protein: CASTMDRGRNGYTF

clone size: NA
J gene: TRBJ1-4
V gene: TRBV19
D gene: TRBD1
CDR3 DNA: TGTGCCAGTAGTGCCGGGACAGGGTCGGCAACTAATGAAAAACTGTTTTTT
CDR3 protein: CASSAGTGSATNEKLFF

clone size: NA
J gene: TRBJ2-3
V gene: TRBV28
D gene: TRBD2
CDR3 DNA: TGTGCCACCCTGGGGACTAGCGGGGGGACTAGCACAGATACGCAGTATTTT
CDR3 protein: CATLGTSGGTSTDTQYF